These 12 T cell receptor beta chains were all obtained from the same sample, sequenced in a study of blood T cell repertoires in COVID-19. Clones were read by immunoSEQ multiplex PCR, and TCRdb kept only the in-frame ones, dropping some. The sample has 50,000 to 55,000 clones, about 86% seen once; the top ten hold 3% to 4.5%. Sequenced input: peripheral blood. These receptors originate from a man aged 50 to 59 with acute or convalescent COVID-19.

V and J are TRBV18 and TRBJ1-5; no definite D call. CDR3 length equals 14 residues. The V end was cut by 2 bases, the J end by 3 bases, with 8 bases between. CDR1 is KGHSH and CDR2 is LQKENI in the germline V gene. The CDR3 region has the DNA TGTGCCAGCTCACCAAACAGAGACAATCAGCCCCAGCATTTT. Residues: CASSPNRDNQPQHF. Complete variable domain (other parts from reference TRBV18 and TRBJ1-5): NAGVMQNPRHLVRRRGQEARLRCSPMKGHSHVYWYRQLPEEGLKFMVYLQKENIIDESGMPKERFSAEFPKEGPSILRIQQVVRGDSAAYFCASSPNRDNQPQHFGDGTRLSIL.

The rearrangement uses TRBV9 and TRBJ2-3; possibly TRBD2 for D (5 bases). CDR1 SGDLS and CDR2 YYNGEE come from the germline V gene. Trimming pared 4 bases from V and 1 base from J, leaving 7 bases between. This CDR3 spans 13 amino acids. As DNA, the CDR3 is TGTGCCAGCAGCTACGGGGGCACAGATACGCAGTATTTT. Protein sequence: CASSYGGTDTQYF.

CDR3 sequence reads: CASSGQAYGYTF. As DNA, the CDR3 is TGTGCCAGCAGTGGACAAGCTTATGGCTACACCTTC. The chain recombines TRBV28 with TRBJ1-2; weak D call: TRBD1 (5 bases). With 5 bases removed from V and 5 bases from J, the gap between germline ends came to 9 bases. Germline CDR1 and CDR2: MDHEN and SYDVKM. The CDR3 is made up of 12 amino acids.

The rearrangement links TRBV6-5 to TRBJ1-1; 7 bases align to TRBD1. CDR3 length: 13 residues. Losses at the gene ends were 6 bases for V and 3 bases for J; bases not matched to a gene: 4. Germline CDR1 and CDR2: MNHEY and SVGAGI. The CDR3 DNA is TGTGCCAGCAGAGCTACAGGGGACACTGAAGCTTTCTTT. As protein: CASRATGDTEAFF.

This clone was seen only once. The chain combines TRBV7-8 with TRBJ2-5; D possibly corresponds to TRBD1 (7 bases). Trimming pared 4 bases from V and 0 bases from J, leaving 12 bases between. From germline, CDR1 is SGHVS and CDR2 FQNEAQ. The CDR3 runs to 15 residues. The CDR3 here is CASSYDRDYQETQYF. CDR3 sequence (DNA): TGTGCCAGCAGCTATGACAGGGACTACCAAGAGACCCAGTACTTC.

The chain employs TRBV23-1 and TRBJ2-1, with D uncertain. TRBV23-1 counts as an open reading frame of uncertain function. This CDR3 comprises 16 residues. The V gene lost 9 bases and the J gene lost 0 bases, with 18 bases spanning the gap. The CDR3 reads CARSHPQTRSYNEQFF. CDR3 bases: TGCGCCAGGAGCCACCCCCAGACACGCTCCTACAATGAGCAGTTCTTC.

This chain joins TRBV2 and TRBJ1-1, with D possibly being TRBD1 (6 bases). Germline V gene data show CDR1 as SNHLY and CDR2 as FYNNEI. The CDR3 runs to 15 residues. V lost 7 bases to trimming and J lost 1 base, with 16 bases between them. Written as DNA, the CDR3 is TGTGCCAGCATCAAATCGCCGACAGGGAACACTGAAGCTTTCTTT. It translates to CASIKSPTGNTEAFF. Full variable domain (outside the CDR3, taken from reference TRBV2 and TRBJ1-1): EPEVTQTPSHQVTQMGQEVILRCVPISNHLYFYWYRQILGQKVEFLVSFYNNEISEKSEIFDDQFSVERPDGSNFTLKIRSTKLEDSAMYFCASIKSPTGNTEAFFGQGTRLTVV.

CDR3 in DNA: TGTGCCAGTAGTATAGCCGCGGGAGGGTGGGGCCAGGAGCAGTTCTTC. This encodes CASSIAAGGWGQEQFF. The chain carries TRBV19 and TRBJ2-1, with 9 bases that match TRBD2. In germline, CDR1 is LNHDA, CDR2 SQIVND (reference sequence). The CDR3 covers 16 residues. V shed 1 base and J 10 bases; nucleotides not matched to a gene: 11.

The chain is built from TRBV9 and TRBJ2-1; 8 nucleotides line up with TRBD2. V lost 3 bases and J lost 6; bases outside the gene matches: 11. CDR3 length: 16 amino acids. Germline V gene lookup returns CDR1 SGDLS and CDR2 YYNGEE. The CDR3 is CASSAPGVAGTNEQFF. In DNA form, the CDR3 reads TGTGCCAGCAGCGCCCCAGGGGTAGCGGGGACCAATGAGCAGTTCTTC.

This chain links TRBV27 with TRBJ2-7; the match to TRBD1 covers 10 bases. Germline CDR1 reads MNHEY; CDR2 reads SMNVEV (reference sequence). J lost 3 bases, V lost 5 bases, and 10 bases had no gene match. The CDR3 runs 16 residues. The CDR3 sequence is CASSLTQDRGLYEQYF. CDR3 DNA sequence: TGTGCCAGCAGTCTAACCCAAGACAGGGGGCTCTACGAGCAGTACTTC.

The chain carries TRBV6-5 and TRBJ2-7; weak D call: TRBD1 (5 bases). Trimming took off 0 bases at V and 2 bases at J, with 11 bases between the two ends. There are 15 residues in the CDR3. Per germline, CDR1 MNHEY and CDR2 SVGAGI. CDR3 amino acids: CASSYSKAGPYEQYF. The DNA for the CDR3 is TGTGCCAGCAGTTACTCGAAGGCAGGGCCCTACGAGCAGTACTTC.

V and J are TRBV29-1 and TRBJ2-3; 7 nucleotides match TRBD1. After removal of 7 bases from V and 3 bases from J, the junction contained 10 bases not matched to a gene. This CDR3 has 14 residues. Germline lookup yields CDR1 SQVTM and CDR2 ANQGSEA. The CDR3 protein is CSAFRRGRTDTQYF. For the CDR3, the DNA is TGCAGCGCGTTCCGCAGGGGGAGAACAGATACGCAGTATTTT.